Each of the 28 T cell receptor beta chains below was sequenced from the same sample in a study of T cell responses to AZD1222 COVID-19 vaccine. Sequencing used immunoSEQ multiplex PCR; TCRdb keeps in-frame clones, though not all of them. The table records around 160,000 clones, just over 90% of them present only once. Source: peripheral blood, taken on day 0 of AZD1222 vaccination. Receptor source: an adult in good health.

The rearrangement uses TRBV12-3 or TRBV12-4 and TRBJ2-1; TRBD1 aligns across 10 bases. V lost 6 bases to trimming and J lost 8 bases; unmatched junction nucleotides: 1. The CDR3 is made up of 12 amino acids. This CDR3 reads CASRTGGDEQFF. CDR3 nucleotides: TGTGCCAGCAGGACAGGGGGCGATGAGCAGTTCTTC.

The V and J genes are TRBV2 and TRBJ1-5, with D possibly being TRBD1 (6 bases). The CDR3 covers 14 residues. The germline V gene encodes CDR1 SNHLY and CDR2 FYNNEI. V lost 6 bases and J lost 2, with 11 bases in between. The CDR3 sequence is CASSSRQGNQPQHF. The CDR3 nucleotides read TGTGCCAGCAGCTCAAGACAGGGCAATCAGCCCCAGCATTTT.

The count of this clone is one. The genes are TRBV29-1 and TRBJ1-2; D not certain. Trimming stripped 1 base from V and 4 bases from J, with 7 bases between. The CDR3 runs to 12 residues. Germline V CDR1 and CDR2: SQVTM, ANQGSEA. As DNA, the CDR3 is TGCAGCGTTGAAGGCCTCCCCTATGGCTACACCTTC. Its protein product is CSVEGLPYGYTF.

CDR3 amino acids: CASSTFTGGQETQYF. DNA of the CDR3: TGTGCCAGCAGCACCTTTACGGGTGGGCAAGAGACCCAGTACTTC. The chain recombines TRBV2 with TRBJ2-5; no firm D call. Germline lookup yields CDR1 SNHLY and CDR2 FYNNEI. The ends were cut back, 6 bases at V and 2 bases at J, with 16 bases in the middle. The length of the CDR3 is 15 residues.

The table lists this clone with a count of one. V gene TRBV19 combines with J gene TRBJ1-3, with 7 nucleotides matching TRBD1. The CDR3 runs to 15 residues. CDR1 LNHDA and CDR2 SQIVND come from the germline V gene (reference sequence). The ends lost 5 bases at V and 0 bases at J; junction bases unmatched: 4. The CDR3 nucleotides read TGTGCCAGTAGTGGGGACAGAACCTCTGGAAACACCATATATTTT. This sequence encodes CASSGDRTSGNTIYF.

The V gene is TRBV10-3, the J gene TRBJ2-7; the match to TRBD2 covers 7 bases. The CDR3 loop spans 11 amino acids. V lost 3 bases, J lost 7 bases, and 0 bases stayed unmatched. CDR1 is ENHRY and CDR2 is SYGVKD in the germline V gene. Here the CDR3 reads CAISDGGEQYF. CDR3 nucleotides: TGTGCCATCAGTGACGGGGGGGAGCAGTACTTC.

The chain combines TRBV5-5 with TRBJ1-1, with 8 bases identical to TRBD1. Germline values: CDR1 SGHKS, CDR2 YYEKEE (reference sequence). V gave up 0 bases and J gave up 5 bases; unmatched junction bases: 0. This CDR3 is 13 amino acids long. The CDR3 spells CASSLDRGTEAFF. In nucleotides, the CDR3 is TGTGCCAGCAGCTTGGACAGGGGGACTGAAGCTTTCTTT.

The J gene is TRBJ1-5, the V gene TRBV19, with D unresolved. The CDR3 is 16 amino acids. Trimming left V 7 bases short and J 0 bases short, with 16 bases between. In germline, CDR1 is LNHDA, CDR2 SQIVND (reference sequence). The CDR3 coding sequence is TGTGCCAGTACCACAAGGGCGGGCTATAGCAATCAGCCCCAGCATTTT. This translates into CASTTRAGYSNQPQHF. The full variable domain, with the rest looked up from reference TRBV19 and TRBJ1-5, is DGGITQSPKYLFRKEGQNVTLSCEQNLNHDAMYWYRQDPGQGLRLIYYSQIVNDFQKGDIAEGYSVSREKKESFPLTVTSAQKNPTAFYLCASTTRAGYSNQPQHFGDGTRLSIL.

This clone was seen just once. J is TRBJ2-7 and V is TRBV4-2; 11 nucleotides agree with TRBD2. The junction had 7 bases not matched to a gene; V was cut back by 4 bases and J by 2 bases. The germline gives CDR1 LGHNA, CDR2 YNFKEQ. The CDR3 length is 16 residues. In DNA, the CDR3 is TGTGCCAGCAGCCCGACCGGGACTAGCGGCGCCTACGAGCAGTACTTC. Translating it yields CASSPTGTSGAYEQYF.

This chain connects TRBV5-1 to TRBJ1-2, with 7 bases aligning to TRBD1. Germline V CDR1 and CDR2: SGHRS, YFSETQ. The CDR3 loop spans 13 amino acids. With V trimmed by 4 bases and J by 8 bases, 8 bases remained unmatched. CDR3 residues: CASSPGTAKGYTF. The CDR3 DNA follows: TGCGCCAGCAGCCCCGGGACAGCAAAGGGCTACACCTTC. The entire variable domain, with the rest obtained from reference TRBV5-1 and TRBJ1-2, is as follows: KAGVTQTPRYLIKTRGQQVTLSCSPISGHRSVSWYQQTPGQGLQFLFEYFSETQRNKGNFPGRFSGRQFSNSRSEMNVSTLELGDSALYLCASSPGTAKGYTFGSGTRLTVV.

This clone was picked up one time. This chain uses TRBV7-6 with TRBJ1-1; no clear D gene. The CDR3 is 16 amino acids. Deletions cut 2 bases from V and 0 bases from J, with 13 bases between. Germline V gives CDR1 SGHVS, CDR2 FNYEAQ. For the CDR3, the DNA is TGTGCCAGCAGCTTATATGGGGAGGGCATGAACACTGAAGCTTTCTTT. Its protein is CASSLYGEGMNTEAFF.

The chain is built from TRBV20-1 and TRBJ2-1; D unresolved. The germline V gene has CDR1 DFQATT and CDR2 SNEGSKA (reference sequence). This CDR3 has 11 residues. V was pared by 2 bases and J by 8 bases, with 7 bases between. The CDR3 region has the DNA TGCAGTGCTAGACTGGGCGATGAGCAGTTCTTC. This gives the protein CSARLGDEQFF.

The chain is built from TRBV11-2 and TRBJ2-5; D possibly corresponds to TRBD1 (6 bases). CDR1 is SGHAT, CDR2 FQNNGV, per germline. V was shortened by 5 bases and J by 4 bases, with 11 bases between the two germline ends. This CDR3 region has 13 residues. This CDR3 reads CASSTSRGETQYF. The CDR3 DNA follows: TGTGCCAGCAGCACTTCCAGGGGAGAGACCCAGTACTTC.

The chain has TRBV7-9 and TRBJ1-1; no firm D call. This CDR3 contains 13 residues. Germline lookup yields CDR1 SEHNR and CDR2 FQNEAQ (reference sequence). V shed 3 bases and J shed 0 bases, with 5 bases lying between them. CDR3 region: CASSFGMNTEAFF. DNA of the CDR3: TGTGCCAGCAGCTTCGGAATGAACACTGAAGCTTTCTTT.

This sequence joins TRBV7-9 and TRBJ2-2; 9 bases match TRBD1. CDR1 is SEHNR, CDR2 FQNEAQ, per germline (reference sequence). V trimming: 4 bases; J trimming: 6 bases; junction bases outside the gene matches: 6. The CDR3 loop spans 15 amino acids. The CDR3 DNA sequence: TGTGCCAGCAGCTCGGGACAGGGAGGGGCCGGGGAGCTGTTTTTT. Encoded protein: CASSSGQGGAGELFF.

This clone was recorded once. The V call is TRBV5-1, the J call TRBJ1-1; TRBD1 is a possible D gene (5 bases). Trimming shortened V by 0 bases and J by 6 bases, and 12 bases separated the two germline ends. This CDR3 spans 14 amino acids. From germline, CDR1 is SGHRS and CDR2 YFSETQ. The CDR3 protein is CASSLGEGRSEAFF. CDR3 DNA: TGCGCCAGCAGCTTGGGGGAGGGGAGGTCTGAAGCTTTCTTT.

The chain recombines TRBV6-1 with TRBJ2-7, with 7 bases lining up with TRBD1. CDR3 size: 16 residues. CDR1 and CDR2 from the germline V gene are MNHNS and SASEGT. The V segment lost 2 bases and the J segment 3 bases; nucleotides outside the gene matches: 10. CDR3 bases: TGTGCCAGCAGTGAATGGAGAGGGACAGCGGACTACGAGCAGTACTTC. Encoded protein: CASSEWRGTADYEQYF.

In nucleotides, the CDR3 is TGTGCCAGCAGGAACCAGGGGGCGGTCGAGCAGTACTTC. This encodes CASRNQGAVEQYF. V and J are TRBV12-3 or TRBV12-4 and TRBJ2-7, with TRBD1 matching over 8 bases. This CDR3 contains 13 residues. Unmatched junction bases numbered 7, after V lost 6 bases and J lost 6 bases.

This clone was recorded only once. CDR3 nucleotides: TGCGCCAGCAGCCGGGGGGACGCCACCTCTGGAAACACCATATATTTT. Residues: CASSRGDATSGNTIYF. The V and J genes are TRBV5-1 and TRBJ1-3; tentatively, D is TRBD1 (5 bases). The germline gives CDR1 SGHRS, CDR2 YFSETQ. CDR3 length equals 16 residues. V was pared by 4 bases and J by 0 bases, with 14 bases between. The variable domain in full, completed from reference TRBV5-1 and TRBJ1-3, reads KAGVTQTPRYLIKTRGQQVTLSCSPISGHRSVSWYQQTPGQGLQFLFEYFSETQRNKGNFPGRFSGRQFSNSRSEMNVSTLELGDSALYLCASSRGDATSGNTIYFGEGSWLTVV.

The V and J genes are TRBV20-1 and TRBJ1-1, with a weak D call TRBD1 (5 bases). Trimming stripped 5 bases from V and 8 bases from J, with 12 bases between. The CDR3 is 11 residues long. CDR1 and CDR2 from the germline V gene are DFQATT and SNEGSKA (reference sequence). The CDR3 DNA is TGCAGTGCTGCATGGGGGAAGGAAGCTTTCTTT. This sequence encodes CSAAWGKEAFF.

The chain recombines TRBV21-1 with TRBJ1-5. TRBV21-1 is a pseudogene. The CDR3 runs 13 residues. CDR3 sequence (DNA): TGTGCCAGCCGCAAGGGGGGCAATCAGCCCCAGCATTTT. This gives the protein CASRKGGNQPQHF.

The rearrangement joins TRBV7-2 to TRBJ2-7; 8 bases map to TRBD2. This CDR3 contains 15 residues. Per germline, CDR1 SGHTA and CDR2 FQGNSA. V gave up 9 bases and J gave up 2 bases; unmatched junction bases: 12. The DNA of the CDR3 is TGTGCCAGTGCTCGTGGTGCGGGAGGTACCTACGAGCAGTACTTC. Protein sequence: CASARGAGGTYEQYF.

The rearrangement uses TRBV11-2 and TRBJ2-2, with 9 bases identical to TRBD1. The CDR3 sequence is 17 residues long. CDR1 and CDR2 (germline): SGHAT, FQNNGV. Trimming removed 4 bases from V and 6 bases from J; junction bases left unmatched: 12. The chain's CDR3 is CASSWGPDRGAAGELFF. The CDR3, as DNA: TGTGCCAGCAGCTGGGGCCCGGACAGGGGAGCCGCCGGGGAGCTGTTTTTT. The variable domain in full, completed from reference TRBV11-2 and TRBJ2-2, reads EAGVAQSPRYKIIEKRQSVAFWCNPISGHATLYWYQQILGQGPKLLIQFQNNGVVDDSQLPKDRFSAERLKGVDSTLKIQPAKLEDSAVYLCASSWGPDRGAAGELFFGEGSRLTVL.

The chain combines TRBV19 with TRBJ2-1; 12 bases map to TRBD2. The length of the CDR3 is 14 residues. Trimming at V came to 6 bases and at J to 7 bases, leaving 4 bases not matched to a gene. Germline V gene sequence: CDR1 LNHDA, CDR2 SQIVND (reference sequence). The DNA for the CDR3 is TGTGCCAGTAGGACTAGCGGGGGAACGAATGAGCAGTTCTTC. Amino acid sequence: CASRTSGGTNEQFF.

The CDR3 region has the DNA TGCGCCAGCAGTCTAGCGGGAGGCGGGGAGCTGTTTTTT. It codes for CASSLAGGGELFF. This sequence joins TRBV5-1 and TRBJ2-2, with 11 bases aligning to TRBD2. Trimming cost V 5 bases and J 7 bases; bases outside gene matches: 1. Germline V gives CDR1 SGHRS, CDR2 YFSETQ. The CDR3 has 13 amino acids.

The chain has TRBV29-1 and TRBJ1-2; D is uncertain. Germline V gives CDR1 SQVTM, CDR2 ANQGSEA. The CDR3 has 11 residues. The CDR3 loop reads CLGQTNYGYTF. The CDR3, as DNA: TGCCTTGGGCAGACTAACTATGGCTACACCTTC.

The V call is TRBV2, the J call TRBJ1-2; tentatively, D is TRBD1 (5 bases). The V gene lost 0 bases and the J gene lost 4 bases, with 9 bases spanning the gap. Looked up from germline, CDR1 is SNHLY and CDR2 is FYNNEI. This CDR3 has 14 residues. The CDR3 region has the DNA TGTGCCAGCAGTGAAGCGCAGGGTAGCTATGGCTACACCTTC. Residues: CASSEAQGSYGYTF. Based on the CDR3 plus reference TRBV2 and TRBJ1-2, the full variable domain is EPEVTQTPSHQVTQMGQEVILRCVPISNHLYFYWYRQILGQKVEFLVSFYNNEISEKSEIFDDQFSVERPDGSNFTLKIRSTKLEDSAMYFCASSEAQGSYGYTFGSGTRLTVV.

Here the CDR3 reads CASSDDRGPRGTQYF. The CDR3 DNA follows: TGCGCCAGCAGCGATGACAGGGGCCCGAGGGGGACCCAGTACTTC. The rearrangement links TRBV10-1 to TRBJ2-5, with 8 nucleotides matching TRBD1. The CDR3 sequence is 15 residues long. From germline, CDR1 is WNHNN and CDR2 SYGVQD (reference sequence). Unmatched junction bases numbered 13, after V lost 6 bases and J lost 7 bases.